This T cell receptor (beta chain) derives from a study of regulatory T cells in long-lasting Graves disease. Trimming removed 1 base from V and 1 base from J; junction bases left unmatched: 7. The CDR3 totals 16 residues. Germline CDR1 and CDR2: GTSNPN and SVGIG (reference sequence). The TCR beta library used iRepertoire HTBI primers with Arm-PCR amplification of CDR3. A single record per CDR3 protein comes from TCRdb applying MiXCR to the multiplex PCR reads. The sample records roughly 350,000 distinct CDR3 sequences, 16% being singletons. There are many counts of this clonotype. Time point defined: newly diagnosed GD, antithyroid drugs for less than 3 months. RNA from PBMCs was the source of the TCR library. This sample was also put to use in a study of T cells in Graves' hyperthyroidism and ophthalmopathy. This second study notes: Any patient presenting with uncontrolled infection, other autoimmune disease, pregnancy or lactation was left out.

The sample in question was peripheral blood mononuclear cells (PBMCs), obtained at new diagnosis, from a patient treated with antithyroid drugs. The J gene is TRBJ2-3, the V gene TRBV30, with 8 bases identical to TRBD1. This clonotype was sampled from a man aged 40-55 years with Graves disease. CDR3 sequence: CAWSAGQGVGTDTQYF. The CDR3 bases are TGTGCCTGGAGTGCAGGACAGGGTGTGGGCACAGATACGCAGTATTTT.